The 25 T cell receptor beta chains listed next were all sequenced from one sample in a study of cytomegalovirus exposure and HLA in healthy donors. Sequencing was performed with immunoSEQ multiplex PCR; in TCRdb, only in-frame clones are kept and a portion is missing. Here the sample spans 60,000 to 80,000 clones, around four fifths being singletons. Material: PBMCs. These receptors all stem from a young man in good health and CMV-seronegative.

This clone has a single count. The chain links TRBV30 to TRBJ1-2; the match to TRBD1 covers 11 bases. The germline CDR1 and CDR2 sequences are GTSNPN and SVGIG (reference sequence). The V gene end was trimmed by 4 bases and the J gene end by 1 base; junction bases not matched to a gene: 14. The CDR3 extends over 18 amino acids. The CDR3 DNA reads TGTGCCTGGACCCGTTCCCGGGACAGGGGGGAGGGTAACTATGGCTACACCTTC. Residues: CAWTRSRDRGEGNYGYTF.

The chain combines TRBV10-3 with TRBJ1-1; 9 bases align to TRBD1. This CDR3 has 12 residues. After removal of 4 bases from V and 10 bases from J, the junction contained 4 bases not matched to a gene. Germline V lookup: CDR1 ENHRY, CDR2 SYGVKD. The CDR3 DNA reads as TGTGCCATCAGTGTGGAGGACAGGGGAGCTTTCTTT. Encoded protein: CAISVEDRGAFF.

This clone was seen just once. This sequence joins TRBV5-1 and TRBJ2-2; 8 bases match TRBD1. This CDR3 is built from 15 residues. V shed 4 bases, J shed 4 bases, and the junction held 6 bases outside the gene matches. Germline V gene lookup returns CDR1 SGHRS and CDR2 YFSETQ. The CDR3 coding sequence is TGCGCCAGCAGCGGCAGGGGGCCAGGCACCGGGGAGCTGTTTTTT. It specifies CASSGRGPGTGELFF.

A single count supports this clone. The genes are TRBV11-3 and TRBJ2-1; 7 positions agree with TRBD1. The CDR3 has 15 amino acids. J was trimmed by 7 bases and V by 2 bases; bases with no gene match: 8. Germline loops: CDR1 SGHNT, CDR2 YENEEA. DNA for the CDR3: TGTGCCAGCAGCTTAACAGGGGCCTTTCAGAATGAGCAGTTCTTC. This gives the protein CASSLTGAFQNEQFF.

The V gene is TRBV4-1, the J gene TRBJ2-1; 10 bases line up with TRBD2. CDR3 size: 18 residues. Germline CDR1 and CDR2: MGHRA and YSYEKL. V shed 3 bases, J shed 6 bases, and the junction held 14 bases outside the gene matches. The CDR3 coding sequence is TGCGCCAGCAGCCACGCTGTGGGAGCGGGAGGGCCCATCAATGAGCAGTTCTTC. Amino acid sequence: CASSHAVGAGGPINEQFF.

J is TRBJ2-4 and V is TRBV2, with D perhaps TRBD1 (5 bases). The V gene's germline CDR1 is SNHLY and CDR2 FYNNEI. The V end lost 6 bases, the J end lost 0 bases, and 9 bases lay between the germline ends. The length of the CDR3 is 14 residues. In DNA form, the CDR3 reads TGTGCCAGCAGATCGGACATAGCCAAAAACATTCAGTACTTC. This sequence encodes CASRSDIAKNIQYF.

The chain has TRBV19 and TRBJ1-2; D may be TRBD1 (6 bases). Germline CDR1 reads LNHDA; CDR2 reads SQIVND (reference sequence). V lost 4 bases to trimming and J lost 0 bases, with 15 bases between them. The CDR3 is made up of 16 amino acids. In DNA form, the CDR3 reads TGTGCCAGTAGTACGAAAACAGGGAGAGCTAACTATGGCTACACCTTC. As protein: CASSTKTGRANYGYTF.

The chain couples TRBV5-6 to TRBJ1-2, with D perhaps TRBD1 (6 bases). Trimming took 6 bases from V and 3 from J, leaving 21 bases between them. There are 16 residues in the CDR3. The germline V gene encodes CDR1 SGHDT and CDR2 YYEEEE. The CDR3 DNA sequence: TGTGCCAGCACGGTCCTGGTTTTGAGGACAGACTATGGCTACACCTTC. Its protein product is CASTVLVLRTDYGYTF.

This chain joins TRBV18 and TRBJ2-1; 9 bases map to TRBD1. Germline V gives CDR1 KGHSH, CDR2 LQKENI. V shed 3 bases, J shed 1 base, and the junction held 7 bases outside the gene matches. This CDR3 is 17 amino acids long. In DNA form, the CDR3 reads TGTGCCAGCTCACCGCCACAGGGGGCCAATTCCTACAATGAGCAGTTCTTC. This codes for CASSPPQGANSYNEQFF.

This chain links TRBV18 with TRBJ1-1, with D possibly TRBD1 on 6 matching bases. The V gene's germline CDR1 is KGHSH and CDR2 LQKENI. Trimming removed 2 bases at V and 4 bases at J, with 11 bases between. This CDR3 spans 14 amino acids. CDR3 loop: CASSPLGGPTEAFF. CDR3 nucleotides: TGTGCCAGCTCACCATTGGGGGGGCCCACTGAAGCTTTCTTT.

The chain has TRBV4-1 and TRBJ2-1; 9 bases agree with TRBD2. Germline V lookup: CDR1 MGHRA, CDR2 YSYEKL. V lost 1 base and J lost 13; bases outside the gene matches: 2. The CDR3 contains 12 residues. The CDR3 nucleotides are TGCGCCAGCAGCCAAGGGGGACTAGCCCAGTTCTTC. As protein: CASSQGGLAQFF.

The CDR3 loop is CASSPNTDTQYF. As DNA, the CDR3 is TGTGCCAGTAGTCCCAACACAGATACGCAGTATTTT. The rearrangement uses TRBV19 and TRBJ2-3; D gene ambiguous. The germline V gene encodes CDR1 LNHDA and CDR2 SQIVND (reference sequence). This CDR3 region has 12 residues. V gave up 5 bases and J gave up 2 bases, with 5 bases separating them.

This rearrangement joins TRBV28 to TRBJ2-3; 9 bases are shared with TRBD1. The germline V gene has CDR1 MDHEN and CDR2 SYDVKM. The CDR3 extends over 16 amino acids. Trimming at V came to 6 bases and at J to 0 bases, leaving 7 bases not matched to a gene. CDR3 nucleotides: TGTGCCAGCAGCCCGGACAGGGGTTCTAGCACAGATACGCAGTATTTT. Its translation is CASSPDRGSSTDTQYF.

Only one count was recorded for this clone. The chain carries TRBV6-4 and TRBJ1-4, with 10 bases fitting TRBD1. Trimming at V came to 6 bases and at J to 6 bases, leaving 1 base not matched to a gene. The CDR3 covers 13 residues. CDR1 is MRHNA, CDR2 SNTAGT, per germline. The CDR3: CASRGTGDEKLFF. The CDR3 coding sequence is TGTGCCAGCAGGGGGACAGGGGATGAAAAACTGTTTTTT.

The chain uses TRBV27 and TRBJ2-1; TRBD1 is a possible D gene (6 bases). CDR1 is MNHEY and CDR2 is SMNVEV in the germline V gene (reference sequence). The CDR3 spans 12 residues. V was cut by 6 bases and J by 5 bases, with 8 bases left in between. The CDR3 DNA sequence: TGTGCCAGCAGACAGGGTGACAATGAGCAGTTCTTC. It codes for CASRQGDNEQFF.

The rearrangement joins TRBV28 to TRBJ2-3; D call uncertain. The CDR3 sequence is 14 residues long. Per germline, CDR1 MDHEN and CDR2 SYDVKM. Deletions cut 8 bases from V and 0 bases from J, with 12 bases between. The CDR3 DNA sequence: TGTGCCAGCTCCCTACGGAGAAGCACAGATACGCAGTATTTT. Protein product: CASSLRRSTDTQYF.

The chain is built from TRBV2 and TRBJ2-3; TRBD2 agrees at 11 bases. The CDR3 has 15 residues. CDR1 SNHLY and CDR2 FYNNEI come from the germline V gene. The V and J ends lost 4 bases and 2 bases, in that order; junction bases with no gene match: 2. The CDR3 sequence: CASSGLAGITDTQYF. The CDR3 DNA reads TGTGCCAGCAGTGGACTAGCGGGGATCACAGATACGCAGTATTTT.

V gene TRBV7-3 combines with J gene TRBJ2-3; 8 nucleotides agree with TRBD2. Trimming cost V 1 base and J 6 bases; bases outside gene matches: 9. In germline, CDR1 is SGHTA, CDR2 FQGTGA. CDR3 size: 16 residues. For the CDR3, the DNA is TGTGCCAGCAGCTTAAGCGCGGCGGGGGGTCTCGATACGCAGTATTTT. Residues: CASSLSAAGGLDTQYF.

There are a few counts of this clone. The chain has TRBV2 and TRBJ2-7; 8 nucleotides agree with TRBD1. Germline loops: CDR1 SNHLY, CDR2 FYNNEI. V gave up 8 bases and J gave up 6 bases; unmatched junction bases: 6. CDR3 length: 12 residues. The CDR3 bases are TGTGCCAGCGGTAGGACAGGGTCCGAGCAGTACGTC. It translates to CASGRTGSEQYV.

The chain couples TRBV30 to TRBJ2-3; 11 bases are a match to TRBD2. This CDR3 contains 15 residues. V shed 2 bases and J 4 bases; nucleotides not matched to a gene: 5. CDR1 and CDR2 (germline): GTSNPN, SVGIG (reference sequence). The CDR3 reads CAWSPGTSGADTQYF. As DNA, the CDR3 is TGTGCCTGGAGTCCCGGGACTAGCGGTGCAGATACGCAGTATTTT.

The chain links TRBV7-8 to TRBJ1-5; D might be TRBD1 (5 bases). CDR3 length equals 13 residues. CDR1 is SGHVS, CDR2 FQNEAQ, per germline. The V gene lost 5 bases and the J gene lost 6 bases, with 11 bases spanning the gap. The CDR3 DNA reads TGTGCCAGCAGCCGCCTGGGGGGTCAGCCCCAGCATTTT. Translated: CASSRLGGQPQHF.

The CDR3 region has the DNA TGTGCCAGCAGCGTAATGTCTGGGGCAGCAACTAATGAAAAACTGTTTTTT. Translation: CASSVMSGAATNEKLFF. The V gene is TRBV9, the J gene TRBJ1-4; D is possibly TRBD1 (5 bases). With 1 base removed from V and 0 bases from J, the gap between germline ends came to 13 bases. Germline assignment: CDR1 SGDLS and CDR2 YYNGEE. CDR3 size: 17 residues.

V and J are TRBV7-2 and TRBJ1-2; D is unclear. The germline V gene has CDR1 SGHTA and CDR2 FQGNSA. This CDR3 is built from 13 residues. Trimming took 1 base from V and 2 from J, leaving 5 bases between them. In nucleotides, the CDR3 is TGTGCCAGCAGCTTAGGAGGGAACTATGGCTACACCTTC. Its protein product is CASSLGGNYGYTF.

The genes are TRBV19 and TRBJ1-5; D gene unclear. CDR3 length equals 13 residues. Germline CDR1 reads LNHDA; CDR2 reads SQIVND (reference sequence). Trimming stripped 3 bases from V and 6 bases from J, with 9 bases between. The CDR3 DNA follows: TGTGCCAGTAGTATGGGAGGGCTTCAGCCCCAGCATTTT. Translating gives CASSMGGLQPQHF.

The chain employs TRBV9 and TRBJ1-1; D ambiguous. Per the germline V gene, CDR1 is SGDLS and CDR2 is YYNGEE. The CDR3 is made up of 13 amino acids. Trimming shortened V by 6 bases and J by 8 bases, and 17 bases separated the two germline ends. CDR3 coding DNA: TGTGCCAGCACCCTCGCCGGGGTTGGAGAAGCTTTCTTT. Protein: CASTLAGVGEAFF.